Listed below are T cell receptor beta chains from one sample, sequenced in a study of T cell responses to AZD1222 COVID-19 vaccine. The method was immunoSEQ multiplex PCR; TCRdb's version includes in-frame clones alone and lacks a portion of them. The data hold over 150,000 clones, with around 87% observed a single time. Sample: peripheral blood, taken on day 0 of AZD1222 vaccination. These receptor sequences come from an adult in good health. Both conserved end residues are part of each CDR3. A D gene is named only where the DNA matches it firmly. Clone size appears in some rows only: once, few, many, or a class for an expanded clone.

v_call	clone_size	j_call	d_call	cdr3_nt	cdr3_aa
TRBV19	.	TRBJ1-4	TRBD1	TGTGCCGCAACCCAGACTGGGACAGGGGACGAAAAACTGTTTTTT	CAATQTGTGDEKLFF
TRBV7-9	.	TRBJ2-1	TRBD2	TGTGCCAGCAGCTCCCTAGCGGGATACAATGAGCAGTTCTTC	CASSSLAGYNEQFF
TRBV10-1	.	TRBJ2-1	.	TGCGCCAGCAGTGCCGATTTGGGGTATGAGCAGTTCTTC	CASSADLGYEQFF
TRBV6-6	.	TRBJ2-1	TRBD2	TGTGCCAGTGTTAGCGGGGGTTCCTACAATGAGCAGTTCTTC	CASVSGGSYNEQFF
TRBV2	.	TRBJ2-1	TRBD2	TGTGCCAGCAGTGTTGAAAGCGGGAATAGGAATGAGCAGTTCTTC	CASSVESGNRNEQFF
TRBV5-5	.	TRBJ2-1	TRBD2	TGTGCCAGCAGCTTGTCTAGCGGGACCTACAATGAGCAGTTCTTC	CASSLSSGTYNEQFF
TRBV29-1	.	TRBJ1-1	.	TGCAGCGCGGTCACGAACACTGAAGCTTTCTTT	CSAVTNTEAFF
TRBV7-8	few	TRBJ1-1	.	TGTGCCAGCAGCCAACCTTCCCAGGGGAGAGCGGCTTTCTTT	CASSQPSQGRAAFF
TRBV4-2	once	TRBJ1-4	.	TGTGCCAGCAGCCAATACCGGGACTTTCCTGGGGAACTGTTTTTT	CASSQYRDFPGELFF
TRBV7-2	.	TRBJ1-2	TRBD1	TGTGCCAGCAGCTTTACCGGGACAGACTATGGCTACACCTTC	CASSFTGTDYGYTF
TRBV6-5	once	TRBJ1-3	.	TGTGCCAGCAGCCCACCCGGGGCGCCTTTATATTTT	CASSPPGAPLYF
TRBV7-2	.	TRBJ1-1	.	TGTGCCAGCAGCCCAAACCAGAACACTGAAGCTTTCTTT	CASSPNQNTEAFF
TRBV7-2	.	TRBJ2-1	.	TGTGCCAGCAGCCGATTCGTGAATGAGCAGTTCTTC	CASSRFVNEQFF
TRBV12-3/TRBV12-4	once	TRBJ2-7	.	TGTGCCAGCAGCGGGACGGGTTACGAGCAGTACTTC	CASSGTGYEQYF
TRBV5-4	.	TRBJ1-3	.	TGTGCCAGCAGCTTGGCACGCCTCCCGGGCACCATATATTTT	CASSLARLPGTIYF
TRBV6-6	.	TRBJ2-2	TRBD2	TGTGCCAGCAGTTACCCCAAGGCGGGGGGCTCCGGGGAGCTGTTTTTT	CASSYPKAGGSGELFF
TRBV5-6	.	TRBJ2-7	.	TGTGCCAGCAGCCCGGGGGGCGGGAGCTACGAGCAGTACTTC	CASSPGGGSYEQYF
TRBV7-9	.	TRBJ1-2	.	TGTGCCAGCAGCCCGCAACAAAAGGTGGGGGTCTTC	CASSPQQKVGVF
TRBV3-1/TRBV3-2	.	TRBJ2-1	.	TGTGCCAGCAGCCAAGGTAGTCCGGCAGGGTTCTACAATGAGCAGTTCTTC	CASSQGSPAGFYNEQFF
TRBV3-1/TRBV3-2	few	TRBJ2-7	.	TGTGCCAGCAGTCATTATCCCTACGAGCAGTACTTC	CASSHYPYEQYF
TRBV9	.	TRBJ2-5	.	TGTGCCAGCAGCGTCTCTAGCGGACAGACCCCAGAGACCCAGTACTTC	CASSVSSGQTPETQYF
TRBV6-5	.	TRBJ2-7	TRBD2	TGTGCCAGCAGTTACTTTAGGACTAGTTTCTCCGAGCAGTACTTC	CASSYFRTSFSEQYF
TRBV7-8	.	TRBJ1-1	TRBD1	TGTGCCAGCAGCTGGACAGGGGGAAGGGGCACTGAAGCTTTCTTT	CASSWTGGRGTEAFF
TRBV9	.	TRBJ2-1	TRBD2	TGTGCCAGCACCCCCGGACTAGCGAGATCCTACAATGAGCAGTTCTTC	CASTPGLARSYNEQFF
TRBV3-1/TRBV3-2	.	TRBJ2-1	TRBD1	TGTGCCAGCAGCCAAGCCACAGGGGGGCGCGGCTACAATGAGCAGTTCTTC	CASSQATGGRGYNEQFF
TRBV5-1	few	TRBJ1-4	.	TGCGCCAGCAGCTTGGGGGCGACAGCAACTAATGAAAAACTGTTTTTT	CASSLGATATNEKLFF
TRBV14	.	TRBJ2-1	TRBD2	TGTGCCAGCAGCCAAGAGAGGCTAGCGGGAGGTCCCAATGAGCAGTTCTTC	CASSQERLAGGPNEQFF
TRBV11-2	.	TRBJ1-2	TRBD1	TGTGCCAGCAGCCTCCGACAGGGGGCTAACTATGGCTACACCTTC	CASSLRQGANYGYTF
TRBV13	.	TRBJ2-4	.	TGTGCCAGCAGCACTAACACAGCGGGTCTAGCCAAAAACATTCAGTACTTC	CASSTNTAGLAKNIQYF
TRBV2	.	TRBJ1-2	TRBD1	TGTGCCAGCACGGAGGACAGGGAAGGTGGCTACACCTTC	CASTEDREGGYTF
TRBV18	.	TRBJ2-7	.	TGTGCCAGCTCACCACCCGGGACGCGCTCCTACGAGCAGTACTTC	CASSPPGTRSYEQYF
TRBV4-2	.	TRBJ1-6	.	TGTGCCAGCAGCCAAGTTTTGACAGGAGGGAATTCACCCCTCCACTTT	CASSQVLTGGNSPLHF
TRBV25-1	.	TRBJ1-6	.	TGTGCCAGCAGTGATAGGCAGGGGAGATCACCCCTCCACTTT	CASSDRQGRSPLHF
TRBV30	.	TRBJ2-1	.	TGTGCCTGGAGTCTGGCCAATGAGCAGTTCTTC	CAWSLANEQFF
TRBV6-1	.	TRBJ2-2	TRBD2	TGTGCCAGCAGTGAACTAGGACTAGCGGGGTCCGGGGAGCTGTTTTTT	CASSELGLAGSGELFF
TRBV20-1	once	TRBJ1-4	.	TGCAGTGCAAGTACTGACACCCTGGCGGAAAAACTGTTTTTT	CSASTDTLAEKLFF
TRBV5-5	once	TRBJ2-2	TRBD2	TGTGCCAGCAGCTTACGGACTAGCGCGAACACCGGGGAGCTGTTTTTT	CASSLRTSANTGELFF
TRBV11-2	.	TRBJ1-1	.	TGTGCCAGCAGCGTTAGGCGGGGGCAAGGAGAAGCTTTCTTT	CASSVRRGQGEAFF
TRBV19	.	TRBJ2-3	.	TGTGCCAGTAGTATTGGTCGGACTAGGACCAGGGGGGATACGCAGTATTTT	CASSIGRTRTRGDTQYF
TRBV4-2	.	TRBJ2-2	TRBD1	TGTGCCAGCAGCGCAGGGGGCGGGATCACCGGGGAGCTGTTTTTT	CASSAGGGITGELFF
TRBV28	.	TRBJ2-1	.	TGTGCCAGCAGTTTACCCTTCCAGCCCGCGCCCCTCTTC	CASSLPFQPAPLF
TRBV5-1	.	TRBJ1-4	.	TGCGCCAGTCAGGGTACCGATAATGAAAAACTGTTTTTT	CASQGTDNEKLFF
TRBV4-2	few	TRBJ2-7	TRBD2	TGTGCCAGCAGAGCGGGAGGATCCCGCGTCGAGCAGTACTTC	CASRAGGSRVEQYF
TRBV21-1	.	TRBJ2-3	.	TGTGCCAGCAGCAAAGAACGGCCCTACTCAGGGGCGCAGTATTTT	CASSKERPYSGAQYF
TRBV12-5	once	TRBJ1-1	.	TGTGCTAGTGGTTTGGTAATACAGAGGAACACTGAAGCTTTCTTT	CASGLVIQRNTEAFF
TRBV30	.	TRBJ2-1	TRBD2	TGTGCCTGGACTAGCGGGAGTCTCTACAATGAGCAGTTCTTC	CAWTSGSLYNEQFF
TRBV16	.	TRBJ1-1	TRBD1	TGTGCCAGCACCCTTGGGACAGGAGCCACTGAAGCTTTCTTT	CASTLGTGATEAFF
TRBV19	.	TRBJ1-1	TRBD1	TGTGCCAGTAGTGAGGGGACAGGGTTTATGAACACTGAAGCTTTCTTT	CASSEGTGFMNTEAFF
TRBV11-2	once	TRBJ2-7	TRBD2	TGTGCCAGCAGCCAGAGCGGGATCACCGCCTACGAGCAGTACTTC	CASSQSGITAYEQYF
TRBV30	once	TRBJ2-4	TRBD2	TGTGCCTGGAGTGTGTCGCGGGGGGACATTCAGTACTTC	CAWSVSRGDIQYF
TRBV19	.	TRBJ2-3	TRBD2	TGTGCCAGTAGCCTAGGAGCGGGAGTTATTGGAGGTACGCAGTATTTT	CASSLGAGVIGGTQYF
TRBV14	.	TRBJ2-7	.	TGTGCCAGCAACCGTAGGGAGCAGTACTTC	CASNRREQYF